One and the same sample provided the 16 T cell receptor beta chains below, sequenced in a study of tumor-infiltrating lymphocytes in primary liver carcinoma. Using a constant-region primer together with ProtoScript II reverse transcriptase, TCR beta cDNA was made from about 500 ng of total RNA. Amplification in three nested multiplex PCR rounds with slightly modified ARM-PCR gave rise to TCR beta libraries. Forward primers for TRBV1-TRBV30 and a C-beta reverse primer served the first two PCR rounds, at about 9 cycles each. TCRdb recomputed calls from the multiplex PCR reads with MiXCR, one row per CDR3 protein. In the table there are a few hundred thousand distinct CDR3 sequences, 58% of which are singletons. Unsorted whole blood yielded the blood RNA, and germline DNA was also extracted. Material: peripheral blood. The receptors shown here come from a young woman with primary liver carcinoma and hepatitis B virus infection.

This clonotype was recorded at least ten times. The rearrangement joins TRBV4-2 to TRBJ2-2; 11 positions agree with TRBD2. Trimming removed 1 base from V and 0 bases from J; junction bases left unmatched: 1. The CDR3 loop spans 17 amino acids. Germline V CDR1 and CDR2: LGHNA, YNFKEQ. DNA for the CDR3: TGTGCCAGCAGCCAAGCACTAGCGGGAGCGAACACCGGGGAGCTGTTTTTT. Translated: CASSQALAGANTGELFF.

With regard to this clonotype: One end of the junction varies from germline; a read error may be responsible. The chain is built from TRBV29-1 and TRBJ2-1; no definite D call. This CDR3 has 12 residues. CDR1 and CDR2 (germline): SQVTM, ANQGSEA. CDR3 sequence: CSVVTANYDQFF. CDR3 bases: TGCAGCGTTGTGACGGCTAACTATGATCAGTTCTTC.

The chain links TRBV28 to TRBJ2-5; 8 bases are shared with TRBD1. In germline, CDR1 is MDHEN, CDR2 SYDVKM. V dropped 3 bases and J dropped 1; count of bases not matched to a gene: 1. The CDR3 is 14 amino acids. The CDR3, as DNA: TGTGCCAGCAGTTTCCAGGGGGCCCAAGAGACCCAGTACTTC. Translation gives CASSFQGAQETQYF.

This clonotype was seen a few times. A junction boundary mismatches the germline segment, possibly from a read error. V is TRBV12-3 or TRBV12-4 and J is TRBJ1-1; 10 bases are shared with TRBD1. The CDR3 has 15 amino acids. The chain's CDR3 is CVSSETGTGETEAFF. The CDR3 nucleotides read TGTGTCAGCAGTGAGACCGGGACAGGGGAGACTGAAGCTTTCTTT.

This rearrangement joins TRBV13 to TRBJ2-7; a weak D match, TRBD2 (6 bases). Trimming cost V 6 bases and J 5 bases, with 17 bases left between them. The germline V gene encodes CDR1 PRHDT and CDR2 FYEKMQ (reference sequence). The CDR3 has 14 residues. The CDR3 sequence: CASSPLGLRDEQYF. The CDR3 DNA reads TGTGCCAGCAGTCCGCTGGGACTCCGGGACGAGCAGTACTTC.

The chain is built from TRBV28 and TRBJ1-5; 7 bases agree with TRBD1. Germline V gives CDR1 MDHEN, CDR2 SYDVKM. V lost 4 bases, J lost 4 bases, and 16 bases stayed unmatched. The CDR3 is made up of 18 amino acids. The CDR3 sequence is CASSSKLSGQRHNQPQHF. DNA of the CDR3: TGTGCCAGCAGTTCAAAACTCTCGGGACAGCGTCATAATCAGCCCCAGCATTTT. Full variable domain (missing parts from reference TRBV28 and TRBJ1-5): DVKVTQSSRYLVKRTGEKVFLECVQDMDHENMFWYRQDPGLGLRLIYFSYDVKMKEKGDIPEGYSVSREKKERFSLILESASTNQTSMYLCASSSKLSGQRHNQPQHFGDGTRLSIL.

This clonotype was seen a few times. This chain joins TRBV30 and TRBJ1-2; no reliable D call. The germline V and J ends were trimmed by 3 bases and 0 bases, with 14 bases remaining between them. The germline V gene encodes CDR1 GTSNPN and CDR2 SVGIG (reference sequence). This CDR3 spans 15 amino acids. DNA for the CDR3: TGTGCCTGGAGGGGCGGAACAGACGCTAACTATGGCTACACCTTC. It yields the protein CAWRGGTDANYGYTF.

Notes on this clonotype: Given a much more abundant clone one base away, this may be a read error. The V and J genes are TRBV4-2 and TRBJ2-1, with TRBD2 matching 7 bases. The CDR3 spans 16 residues. Germline CDR1 LGHNA, CDR2 YNFKEQ. J was trimmed by 8 bases and V by 0 bases; bases with no gene match: 10. In nucleotides, the CDR3 is TGTGCCAGCAGCCAAGACCAGCGGGAACTGGGGGATGAGCAGTTCTTC. It yields the protein CASSQDQRELGDEQFF.

This chain links TRBV7-8 with TRBJ2-5; TRBD2 is a possible D gene (5 bases). Germline CDR1 and CDR2: SGHVS and FQNEAQ. V was pared by 5 bases and J by 4 bases, with 14 bases between. There are 14 residues in the CDR3. The CDR3 sequence: CASSQLTNPETQYF. The CDR3, as DNA: TGTGCCAGCAGCCAATTGACTAATCCAGAGACCCAGTACTTC.

The rearrangement joins TRBV6-1 to TRBJ2-1; possibly TRBD1 for D (5 bases). Germline V gene data show CDR1 as MNHNS and CDR2 as SASEGT. CDR3 length equals 12 residues. V lost 8 bases and J lost 10, with 15 bases in between. The chain's CDR3 is CASGRHWGEQFF. DNA for the CDR3: TGTGCCAGCGGTAGACACTGGGGCGAGCAGTTCTTC.

The chain joins TRBV12-3 or TRBV12-4 to TRBJ2-7; the D gene is possibly TRBD1 (6 bases). The CDR3 consists of 13 residues. The V and J ends lost 11 bases and 4 bases respectively, with 18 bases between them. Written as DNA, the CDR3 is TGTGCCTGTCTATATAGGGGGTCGTACGAGCAGTACTTC. As protein: CACLYRGSYEQYF.

Only one count was recorded for this clonotype. The gene calls are TRBV10-3 and TRBJ2-7; TRBD2 is a possible D gene (5 bases). The CDR3 spans 13 residues. The V and J ends lost 10 bases and 3 bases respectively, with 16 bases between them. CDR1 and CDR2 from the germline V gene are ENHRY and SYGVKD. The CDR3 spells CATWGAELYEQYF. The CDR3 DNA follows: TGTGCCACCTGGGGAGCGGAGCTCTACGAGCAGTACTTC.

This chain uses TRBV12-5 with TRBJ2-3; D remains ambiguous. The germline V gene encodes CDR1 LGHNT and CDR2 FRNRAP. This CDR3 contains 15 residues. Trimming took 1 base from V and 3 from J, leaving 11 bases between them. The CDR3 is CASGLDKGLTDTQYF. In DNA form, the CDR3 reads TGTGCTAGTGGTTTGGATAAGGGCCTTACAGATACGCAGTATTTT.

Note on this clonotype: A read error may be the cause here, since a much bigger clone is one base away. The chain joins TRBV6-6 to TRBJ2-7; no reliable D call. The V and J ends lost 2 bases and 2 bases respectively, with 10 bases between them. The CDR3 is made up of 14 amino acids. CDR1 MNHNY and CDR2 SVGAGI come from the germline V gene (reference sequence). CDR3 sequence (DNA): TGTGCCAGCAGTTACGTCAGCCTCGCCTACGAGCAGTACTTC. Its translation: CASSYVSLAYEQYF.

This chain links TRBV18 with TRBJ2-6; TRBD1 might be the D (5 bases). The ends were cut back, 2 bases at V and 0 bases at J, with 17 bases in the middle. The CDR3 loop spans 19 amino acids. Germline values: CDR1 KGHSH, CDR2 LQKENI. CDR3 protein: CASSPTPDTRSSGANVLTF. CDR3 in DNA: TGTGCCAGCTCACCAACCCCGGACACCCGAAGCTCTGGGGCCAACGTCCTGACTTTC.

A note on this clonotype: This may stem from a read error, because a much larger clone lies one nucleotide away. This rearrangement joins TRBV12-3 or TRBV12-4 to TRBJ2-3, with D tentatively TRBD2 (6 bases). The germline V and J ends were trimmed by 8 bases and 6 bases, with 12 bases remaining between them. The CDR3 extends over 12 amino acids. CDR3 bases: TGTGCCAGCGGCGTGGCGGGGGATACGCAGTATTTT. Residues: CASGVAGDTQYF.